The 8 T cell receptor beta chains listed next were all sequenced from one sample in a study of control samples from healthy donors and cancer patients. This table comes from immunoSEQ multiplex PCR, and its TCRdb copy is limited to in-frame clones, with some not included. The sample holds about 59,000 clones, roughly 90% seen once. Sequencing used PBMCs. The origin of the receptors is a man between 40 and 49 years old with colorectal cancer.

The chain is built from TRBV24-1 and TRBJ2-7, with D unclear. Per germline, CDR1 KGHDR and CDR2 SFDVKD. V shed 1 base and J shed 0 bases, with 6 bases lying between them. This CDR3 region has 14 residues. CDR3 DNA: TGTGCCACCAGTGATTTTCGCACCTCCTACGAGCAGTACTTC. Amino acids: CATSDFRTSYEQYF.

The chain links TRBV5-8 to TRBJ2-1, with D unresolved. CDR1 is SGHTS, CDR2 YDEGEE, per germline. The V end was cut by 3 bases, the J end by 1 base, with 5 bases between. This CDR3 has 13 amino acids. CDR3 amino acids: CASSSESYNEQFF. In DNA form, the CDR3 reads TGTGCCAGCAGCTCGGAATCCTACAATGAGCAGTTCTTC. Drawing the rest from reference TRBV5-8 and TRBJ2-1, the complete variable domain is EAGVTQSPTHLIKTRGQQATLRCSPISGHTSVYWYQQALGLGLQFLLWYDEGEERNRGNFPPRFSGRQFPNYSSELNVNALELEDSALYLCASSSESYNEQFFGPGTRLTVL.

This rearrangement joins TRBV6-4 to TRBJ2-3; the D gene could be TRBD1 or TRBD2 (5 bases each). The CDR3 spans 14 residues. Trimming took off 2 bases at V and 0 bases at J, with 6 bases between the two ends. Germline V gives CDR1 MRHNA, CDR2 SNTAGT. CDR3 amino acids: CASSDRDSTDTQYF. CDR3 bases: TGTGCCAGCAGTGACCGGGACAGCACAGATACGCAGTATTTT.

CDR3 sequence reads: CASSDPGGLGTGELFF. CDR3 nucleotide sequence: TGCGCCAGCAGTGACCCGGGGGGGCTGGGGACCGGGGAGCTGTTTTTT. The chain is built from TRBV10-1 and TRBJ2-2, with 8 bases aligning to TRBD2. The CDR3 consists of 16 residues. Germline assignment: CDR1 WNHNN and CDR2 SYGVQD (reference sequence). V was pared by 3 bases and J by 5 bases, with 8 bases of the junction left unmatched.

The CDR3 DNA sequence: TGTGCCACCAGTGACCGGACTAGCGGTGGTGAGACCCAGTACTTC. Translating it yields CATSDRTSGGETQYF. The rearrangement links TRBV24-1 to TRBJ2-5; TRBD2 matches at 10 bases. Germline values: CDR1 KGHDR, CDR2 SFDVKD. CDR3 length: 15 residues. V was clipped by 4 bases and J by 5 bases; unmatched bases: 6.

The chain combines TRBV7-2 with TRBJ2-5; D could derive from TRBD1 or TRBD2 (5 bases each). Trimming took 4 bases from V and 1 from J, leaving 7 bases between them. CDR3 length equals 13 residues. Germline CDR1 SGHTA, CDR2 FQGNSA. CDR3 nucleotides: TGTGCCAGCAGCTCTGGGGGCCAAGAGACCCAGTACTTC. Translated, it gives CASSSGGQETQYF.

V gene TRBV5-1 combines with J gene TRBJ1-4; 7 nucleotides line up with TRBD1. V shed 4 bases, J shed 8 bases, and the junction held 11 bases outside the gene matches. Germline loops: CDR1 SGHRS, CDR2 YFSETQ. CDR3 size: 15 residues. The CDR3 bases are TGCGCCAGCAGCGGGGGACGACAGGGTGACGAAAAACTGTTTTTT. The encoded protein is CASSGGRQGDEKLFF.

CDR3 loop: CASTRWGRSTDTQYF. CDR3 DNA: TGTGCCAGTACCCGGTGGGGGAGGTCCACAGATACGCAGTATTTT. The chain employs TRBV2 and TRBJ2-3; D is possibly TRBD2 (6 bases). The germline gives CDR1 SNHLY, CDR2 FYNNEI. The CDR3 is made up of 15 amino acids. Trimming took 9 bases from V and 2 from J, leaving 18 bases between them.